A selection of T cell receptor beta chains follows, all from one sample in a study of T cell responses to AZD1222 COVID-19 vaccine. The assay was immunoSEQ multiplex PCR, and TCRdb's table has in-frame clones only and misses some. Here the sample spans 130,000 or so clones, approximately 91% being singletons. Material: peripheral blood, obtained 28 days after the second AZD1222 dose. Every receptor here comes from an adult who received the AZD1222 COVID-19 vaccine. The CDR3 runs from the conserved cysteine through the conserved F or W. The D gene is left open where the match is weak. Clone size is not always given. Where it is, it says once, few, many or a class for expanded clones.

CDR3nt: TGTGCCAGCTCACCACTAGCGGGACCCGAGCAGTACTTC
CDR3aa: CASSPLAGPEQYF
d_gene: TRBD2
j_gene: TRBJ2-7
v_gene: TRBV18
abundance: few

CDR3nt: TGTGCCAGCAGCCGGGGAGCCGGGAGCGGGTACAATGAGCAGTTCTTC
CDR3aa: CASSRGAGSGYNEQFF
d_gene: -
j_gene: TRBJ2-1
v_gene: TRBV3-1/TRBV3-2
abundance: -

CDR3nt: TGTGCCTGGAGTCGGGGGGGGTCCCTTCTTGGCTACACCTTC
CDR3aa: CAWSRGGSLLGYTF
d_gene: -
j_gene: TRBJ1-2
v_gene: TRBV30
abundance: -

CDR3nt: TGCGCCAGCAGCTTGGGCAGGGTGAGGGGCACAGATACGCAGTATTTT
CDR3aa: CASSLGRVRGTDTQYF
d_gene: -
j_gene: TRBJ2-3
v_gene: TRBV5-1
abundance: -

CDR3nt: TGTGCCAGCTCAACGACAGGTGGCTACGAGCAGTACTTC
CDR3aa: CASSTTGGYEQYF
d_gene: -
j_gene: TRBJ2-7
v_gene: TRBV18
abundance: -

CDR3nt: TGTGCCAGCAGCCCACCCTCAGGGACCCAGTACTTC
CDR3aa: CASSPPSGTQYF
d_gene: -
j_gene: TRBJ2-5
v_gene: TRBV11-2
abundance: -

CDR3nt: TGTGCCAGCAGCTTAGTAGCCGGGGCCATCTACGAGCAGTACTTC
CDR3aa: CASSLVAGAIYEQYF
d_gene: -
j_gene: TRBJ2-7
v_gene: TRBV7-9
abundance: -

CDR3nt: TGCGCCAGCAGCTTGGGACTAGCTGTGGGTACAGATACGCAGTATTTT
CDR3aa: CASSLGLAVGTDTQYF
d_gene: TRBD2
j_gene: TRBJ2-3
v_gene: TRBV5-1
abundance: once

CDR3nt: TGTGCCAGCAGCCAAAGCAGGCAGGCGGGAGGAAACACCATATATTTT
CDR3aa: CASSQSRQAGGNTIYF
d_gene: -
j_gene: TRBJ1-3
v_gene: TRBV3-1/TRBV3-2
abundance: few

CDR3nt: TGCGCCAGCAGCTTCCGCGGTTTGGGCAATTCACCCCTCCACTTT
CDR3aa: CASSFRGLGNSPLHF
d_gene: -
j_gene: TRBJ1-6
v_gene: TRBV5-1
abundance: -

CDR3nt: TGTGCCAGCAGCGAGATAGCGGGAGGGGAGGAGACCCAGTACTTC
CDR3aa: CASSEIAGGEETQYF
d_gene: TRBD2
j_gene: TRBJ2-5
v_gene: TRBV5-4
abundance: -

CDR3nt: TGTGCCAGCAGCCAAGTTACAGGCGCCTACGAGCAGTACTTC
CDR3aa: CASSQVTGAYEQYF
d_gene: -
j_gene: TRBJ2-7
v_gene: TRBV3-1/TRBV3-2
abundance: -

CDR3nt: TGTGCCAGCAGTTTATTTCTCTCTGGGGCCAACGTCCTGACTTTC
CDR3aa: CASSLFLSGANVLTF
d_gene: -
j_gene: TRBJ2-6
v_gene: TRBV27
abundance: -

CDR3nt: TGTGCCACCAGTGTTGGCTCGAGGGATACGCAGTATTTT
CDR3aa: CATSVGSRDTQYF
d_gene: -
j_gene: TRBJ2-3
v_gene: TRBV24-1
abundance: -

CDR3nt: TGTGCCAGCAGCTTGGTTGTGACTAGCGACTCCTACGAGCAGTACTTC
CDR3aa: CASSLVVTSDSYEQYF
d_gene: TRBD2
j_gene: TRBJ2-7
v_gene: TRBV5-6
abundance: -

CDR3nt: TGTGCCAGCTCACGACCGGGACGGGGGGCCTACGAGCAGTACTTC
CDR3aa: CASSRPGRGAYEQYF
d_gene: TRBD2
j_gene: TRBJ2-7
v_gene: TRBV18
abundance: -

CDR3nt: TGTGCCAGCTCACCGCACAGGGCCGATACGCAGTATTTT
CDR3aa: CASSPHRADTQYF
d_gene: -
j_gene: TRBJ2-3
v_gene: TRBV18
abundance: -

CDR3nt: TGTGCCAGCAGCTTCGCCGGGACAGGGGCCACCGGGGAGCTGTTTTTT
CDR3aa: CASSFAGTGATGELFF
d_gene: TRBD1
j_gene: TRBJ2-2
v_gene: TRBV5-6
abundance: -

CDR3nt: TGCAGCGTTAAAAAGGACAGGGGTAACTATGGCTACACCTTC
CDR3aa: CSVKKDRGNYGYTF
d_gene: TRBD1
j_gene: TRBJ1-2
v_gene: TRBV29-1
abundance: -

CDR3nt: TGTGCCATCAGTGAGGCCGGGACAGGGGTTTCACCCCTCCACTTT
CDR3aa: CAISEAGTGVSPLHF
d_gene: TRBD1
j_gene: TRBJ1-6
v_gene: TRBV10-3
abundance: -

CDR3nt: TGTGCCAGCAGCGGGGGACTAGCGGGAGTGGGGTCCCCCTACGAGCAGTACTTC
CDR3aa: CASSGGLAGVGSPYEQYF
d_gene: TRBD2
j_gene: TRBJ2-7
v_gene: TRBV3-1/TRBV3-2
abundance: -

CDR3nt: TGTGCCAGCAGCTTAGGGGTGGCGGGGCCTAAAAAACTGTTTTTT
CDR3aa: CASSLGVAGPKKLFF
d_gene: -
j_gene: TRBJ1-4
v_gene: TRBV7-9
abundance: -

CDR3nt: TGTGCCAGCAGCGTAGAAGGGACTAGCGGGAAAGAGACCCAGTACTTC
CDR3aa: CASSVEGTSGKETQYF
d_gene: TRBD2
j_gene: TRBJ2-5
v_gene: TRBV9
abundance: -

CDR3nt: TGTGCCAGCAGCTTACTGGGACTAGCGGGGCGAGACAATGAGCAGTTCTTC
CDR3aa: CASSLLGLAGRDNEQFF
d_gene: TRBD2
j_gene: TRBJ2-1
v_gene: TRBV11-2
abundance: -